This TCR beta chain emerged from a study of Graves' ophthalmopathy and Graves' hyperthyroidism. Whole-study findings and limits: Classification of ophthalmopathy versus stable hyperthyroidism by a 13-signature model yielded around 91% sensitivity and around 81% specificity. Appearing in blood as well were most expanded thyroid clonotypes above 0.001 frequency.

Amplification of the TCR beta CDR3 regions used RNA transcripts (as template). The library came from an HTBI-primed first-round RT-PCR and a second-round multiplex PCR. TCRdb processed the multiplex PCR reads anew with MiXCR; each CDR3 protein has one entry. The repertoire consists of some 150,000 distinct CDR3 sequences, with just under 40% occurring once and the leading ten covering roughly 9%. The CDR3 length is 15 residues. J gave up 4 bases and V 6 bases, and 12 bases lay outside the gene matches. The table lists this clonotype with many counts. No antigen is known for it. This receptor was taken from a man aged 30-40 years with Graves' ophthalmopathy. V gene TRBV12-3 or TRBV12-4 combines with J gene TRBJ2-7, with 7 bases that match TRBD2. Sequenced material: peripheral blood. The CDR3 protein is CASSHPGMGGYEQYF. The CDR3 bases are TGTGCCAGCAGCCATCCCGGGATGGGGGGGTACGAGCAGTACTTC.